The next 30 T cell receptor beta chains were all read from a single sample in a study of PD-1 blockade in classical Hodgkin lymphoma. Measured with immunoSEQ multiplex PCR; TCRdb has only the in-frame clones, and not every one. The sample lists about 25,000 clones, 81% occurring once. Each and every patient relapsed after autologous stem cell transplantation, and patients got differing brentuximab vedotin exposure. The sequenced sample was peripheral blood mononuclear cells (PBMCs), obtained before the second cycle of nivolumab. The receptors come from a human donor with classical Hodgkin lymphoma.

The chain uses TRBV29-1 and TRBJ1-4; no clear D gene. Germline CDR1 SQVTM, CDR2 ANQGSEA. V shed 8 bases and J shed 6 bases, with 7 bases lying between them. The CDR3 length is 10 residues. The CDR3 region has the DNA TGCAGCATCTATGATGAAAAACTGTTTTTT. Translated: CSIYDEKLFF.

V gene TRBV6-4 combines with J gene TRBJ2-2; TRBD1 agrees at 10 bases. V dropped 2 bases and J dropped 4; count of bases not matched to a gene: 1. The CDR3 is made up of 15 amino acids. Germline-derived CDR1 and CDR2 are MRHNA and SNTAGT. The CDR3 reads CASSDGDRGTGELFF. CDR3 nucleotide sequence: TGTGCCAGCAGTGACGGGGACAGGGGCACCGGGGAGCTGTTTTTT.

This chain uses TRBV28 with TRBJ1-1; D is unresolved. The CDR3 length is 11 residues. From germline, CDR1 is MDHEN and CDR2 SYDVKM. Between the trimmed V and J ends, which lost 6 bases and 0 bases, there was a span of 2 bases. CDR3 DNA: TGTGCCAGCAGGATGAACACTGAAGCTTTCTTT. Its protein product is CASRMNTEAFF. The variable domain in full, completed from reference TRBV28 and TRBJ1-1, reads DVKVTQSSRYLVKRTGEKVFLECVQDMDHENMFWYRQDPGLGLRLIYFSYDVKMKEKGDIPEGYSVSREKKERFSLILESASTNQTSMYLCASRMNTEAFFGQGTRLTVV.

This clone was recorded many times. This rearrangement joins TRBV14 to TRBJ2-2; no definite D call. Between the trimmed V and J ends, which lost 3 bases and 2 bases, there was a span of 7 bases. This CDR3 is built from 14 residues. The V gene's germline CDR1 is SGHDN and CDR2 FVKESK. CDR3 DNA: TGTGCCAGCAGCCAGTACGGAAACACCGGGGAGCTGTTTTTT. It yields the protein CASSQYGNTGELFF.

The genes are TRBV29-1 and TRBJ1-3, with a weak D call TRBD1 (5 bases). Germline lookup yields CDR1 SQVTM and CDR2 ANQGSEA. Trimming cost V 6 bases and J 0 bases, with 9 bases left between them. The CDR3 covers 13 residues. The CDR3 DNA sequence: TGCAGCGTCCAGGGAGCCTCTGGAAACACCATATATTTT. This translates into CSVQGASGNTIYF.

This chain uses TRBV28 with TRBJ2-7; D is perhaps TRBD1 (6 bases). Trimming shortened V by 6 bases and J by 0 bases, and 21 bases separated the two germline ends. Germline assignment: CDR1 MDHEN and CDR2 SYDVKM. The CDR3 has 17 amino acids. CDR3 sequence reads: CASSLNPKDSNSYEQYF. The CDR3 DNA follows: TGTGCCAGCAGCCTAAACCCCAAGGACAGTAACTCCTACGAGCAGTACTTC. Complete variable domain (other parts from reference TRBV28 and TRBJ2-7): DVKVTQSSRYLVKRTGEKVFLECVQDMDHENMFWYRQDPGLGLRLIYFSYDVKMKEKGDIPEGYSVSREKKERFSLILESASTNQTSMYLCASSLNPKDSNSYEQYFGPGTRLTVT.

V is TRBV11-3 and J is TRBJ1-1; 8 bases agree with TRBD1. The germline CDR1 and CDR2 sequences are SGHNT and YENEEA. V was clipped by 5 bases and J by 0 bases; unmatched bases: 8. CDR3 size: 16 residues. The CDR3 sequence is CASSPDRAGMNTEAFF. The CDR3 nucleotides read TGTGCCAGCAGCCCGGACAGGGCTGGTATGAACACTGAAGCTTTCTTT. The variable domain in full, with the rest retrieved from reference TRBV11-3 and TRBJ1-1, is EAGVVQSPRYKIIEKKQPVAFWCNPISGHNTLYWYLQNLGQGPELLIRYENEEAVDDSQLPKDRFSAERLKGVDSTLKIQPAELGDSAVYLCASSPDRAGMNTEAFFGQGTRLTVV.

The CDR3 nucleotides read TGTGCCTGGGGTTTGGGACAGGGGACCTACGAGCAGTACTTC. Translated: CAWGLGQGTYEQYF. The chain employs TRBV30 and TRBJ2-7, with 10 nucleotides matching TRBD1. CDR3 size: 14 residues. Per germline, CDR1 GTSNPN and CDR2 SVGIG (reference sequence). Trimming removed 5 bases from V and 2 bases from J; junction bases left unmatched: 6.

This clone was recorded a few times. The CDR3 spells CAISESRVGTSSYEQYF. CDR3 bases: TGTGCCATCAGTGAGTCGAGGGTAGGGACTAGCTCCTACGAGCAGTACTTC. J is TRBJ2-7 and V is TRBV10-3; 8 bases fit TRBD2. Germline V gives CDR1 ENHRY, CDR2 SYGVKD. J lost 0 bases, V lost 0 bases, and 7 bases had no gene match. CDR3 length: 17 residues.

The chain joins TRBV6-1 to TRBJ2-5, with D uncertain. The germline gives CDR1 MNHNS, CDR2 SASEGT. This CDR3 contains 12 residues. V lost 2 bases and J 6 bases, leaving 7 bases between the germline ends. The DNA of the CDR3 is TGTGCCAGCAGTGAAAGGCTCCAGACCCAGTACTTC. Protein: CASSERLQTQYF.

The rearrangement uses TRBV7-9 and TRBJ2-7; TRBD1 matches at 7 bases. This CDR3 has 15 amino acids. The ends lost 6 bases at V and 4 bases at J; junction bases unmatched: 12. Germline loops: CDR1 SEHNR, CDR2 FQNEAQ (reference sequence). As DNA, the CDR3 is TGTGCCAGCAGTTACTACGGGACAGCCTATTACGAGCAGTACTTC. Translated: CASSYYGTAYYEQYF.

The chain links TRBV7-9 to TRBJ1-2, with 7 nucleotides matching TRBD1. From germline, CDR1 is SEHNR and CDR2 FQNEAQ (reference sequence). This CDR3 region has 14 residues. With 5 bases clipped from V and 5 bases from J, the junction kept 8 bases outside the gene matches. CDR3 coding DNA: TGTGCCAGCAGCCCACCTGAGGGGGCGTATGGCTACACCTTC. Protein: CASSPPEGAYGYTF. The full variable domain, completed using reference TRBV7-9 and TRBJ1-2, is DTGVSQNPRHKITKRGQNVTFRCDPISEHNRLYWYRQTLGQGPEFLTYFQNEAQLEKSRLLSDRFSAERPKGSFSTLEIQRTEQGDSAMYLCASSPPEGAYGYTFGSGTRLTVV.

The chain employs TRBV27 and TRBJ2-7; D is undetermined. Germline V gives CDR1 MNHEY, CDR2 SMNVEV (reference sequence). V was pared by 4 bases and J by 1 base, with 2 bases between. CDR3 length: 11 residues. As DNA, the CDR3 is TGTGCCAGCAGTTCGTCCTACGAGCAGTACTTC. It codes for CASSSSYEQYF.

The chain recombines TRBV5-5 with TRBJ2-3; TRBD2 matches at 7 bases. The CDR3 is 17 residues long. J gave up 1 base and V 3 bases, and 11 bases lay outside the gene matches. Germline V lookup: CDR1 SGHKS, CDR2 YYEKEE (reference sequence). This chain's CDR3 is CASSSNLGGYGTDTQYF. The DNA of the CDR3 is TGTGCCAGCAGCTCAAATCTGGGGGGGTATGGCACAGATACGCAGTATTTT.

The J gene is TRBJ2-5, the V gene TRBV9, with D possibly matching TRBD2 (6 bases). The length of the CDR3 is 15 residues. Between the trimmed V and J ends, which lost 0 bases and 1 base, there was a span of 10 bases. CDR1 and CDR2 (germline): SGDLS, YYNGEE. Written as DNA, the CDR3 is TGTGCCAGCAGCGTAGCGGGGACTGTCCAAGAGACCCAGTACTTC. It codes for CASSVAGTVQETQYF.

This chain joins TRBV4-2 and TRBJ2-3; no definite D call. Germline loops: CDR1 LGHNA, CDR2 YNFKEQ. Trimming pared 4 bases from V and 2 bases from J, leaving 22 bases between. This CDR3 contains 18 residues. CDR3 sequence: CASSPVIQDLLLTDTQYF. CDR3 in DNA: TGTGCCAGCAGCCCCGTGATCCAAGACCTACTCCTCACAGATACGCAGTATTTT.

The CDR3 DNA sequence: TGTGCCAGCAGCTTAACACAAGCAACTAATGAAAAACTGTTTTTT. It is translated as CASSLTQATNEKLFF. The chain employs TRBV7-2 and TRBJ1-4; D remains unclear. Trimming cost V 2 bases and J 0 bases, with 7 bases left between them. Germline V lookup: CDR1 SGHTA, CDR2 FQGNSA. The CDR3 contains 15 residues. Full variable domain (outside the CDR3, taken from reference TRBV7-2 and TRBJ1-4): GAGVSQSPSNKVTEKGKDVELRCDPISGHTALYWYRQSLGQGLEFLIYFQGNSAPDKSGLPSDRFSAERTGGSVSTLTIQRTQQEDSAVYLCASSLTQATNEKLFFGSGTQLSVL.

The chain has TRBV7-8 and TRBJ2-2, with TRBD2 identical over 8 bases. Unmatched junction bases numbered 14, after V lost 5 bases and J lost 3 bases. The CDR3 contains 18 residues. Germline CDR1 SGHVS, CDR2 FQNEAQ. The CDR3 sequence is CASSLVVGRGAYTGELFF. For the CDR3, the DNA is TGTGCCAGCAGCCTGGTTGTCGGGCGGGGGGCGTACACCGGGGAGCTGTTTTTT.

The chain carries TRBV29-1 and TRBJ2-3; tentatively, D is TRBD2 (6 bases). The germline CDR1 and CDR2 sequences are SQVTM and ANQGSEA. This CDR3 region has 12 residues. V was trimmed by 4 bases and J by 5 bases, leaving 10 bases between them. CDR3 DNA sequence: TGCAGCGTTGGCGGGATGGGAGATACGCAGTATTTT. Translating gives CSVGGMGDTQYF.

The rearrangement uses TRBV18 and TRBJ2-3; D tentatively reads TRBD1 or TRBD2 (5 bases each). The CDR3 covers 16 residues. Trimming removed 1 base from V and 4 bases from J, with 15 bases in between. CDR1 KGHSH and CDR2 LQKENI come from the germline V gene. CDR3 coding DNA: TGTGCCAGCTCACCACGGACTGGGGCGATAGCAGATACGCAGTATTTT. Amino acid sequence: CASSPRTGAIADTQYF. The full variable domain, completed using reference TRBV18 and TRBJ2-3, is NAGVMQNPRHLVRRRGQEARLRCSPMKGHSHVYWYRQLPEEGLKFMVYLQKENIIDESGMPKERFSAEFPKEGPSILRIQQVVRGDSAAYFCASSPRTGAIADTQYFGPGTRLTVL.

The chain is built from TRBV7-9 and TRBJ1-1; 7 nucleotides line up with TRBD1. The germline CDR1 and CDR2 sequences are SEHNR and FQNEAQ (reference sequence). V trimming: 6 bases; J trimming: 1 base; junction bases outside the gene matches: 5. The CDR3 totals 14 residues. CDR3 amino acids: CASSFRDRNTEAFF. The DNA for the CDR3 is TGTGCCAGCAGTTTCCGGGACAGGAACACTGAAGCTTTCTTT.

This chain joins TRBV9 and TRBJ2-5, with 10 bases matching TRBD2. V trimming: 2 bases; J trimming: 2 bases; junction bases outside the gene matches: 6. CDR1 SGDLS and CDR2 YYNGEE come from the germline V gene. This CDR3 has 16 residues. The CDR3 nucleotides read TGTGCCAGCAGCGTCTCCGGGACTAGCGTACAAGAGACCCAGTACTTC. It yields the protein CASSVSGTSVQETQYF.

This clone has only a few counts. This chain joins TRBV30 and TRBJ1-5, with 7 bases matching TRBD1. Germline V CDR1 and CDR2: GTSNPN, SVGIG (reference sequence). Trimming took 1 base from V and 7 from J; bases not matched to a gene: 4. CDR3 length: 13 residues. As DNA, the CDR3 is TGTGCCTGGAGTGGAGGGGGCGAACAGCCCCAGCATTTT. This encodes CAWSGGGEQPQHF. Looking up the rest from reference TRBV30 and TRBJ1-5 gives the full variable domain: SQTIHQWPATLVQPVGSPLSLECTVEGTSNPNLYWYRQAAGRGLQLLFYSVGIGQISSEVPQNLSASRPQDRQFILSSKKLLLSDSGFYLCAWSGGGEQPQHFGDGTRLSIL.

CDR3 residues: CASSLFPGKGLAGISEQFF. In DNA, the CDR3 is TGTGCCAGCAGTTTATTTCCGGGGAAGGGACTAGCGGGGATCAGTGAGCAGTTCTTC. The chain uses TRBV28 and TRBJ2-1; 13 positions agree with TRBD2. The J segment lost 9 bases and the V segment lost 1 base, leaving 15 bases of the junction unmatched. Germline-derived CDR1 and CDR2 are MDHEN and SYDVKM. This CDR3 region has 19 residues. Supplemented by reference TRBV28 and TRBJ2-1, the full variable domain reads DVKVTQSSRYLVKRTGEKVFLECVQDMDHENMFWYRQDPGLGLRLIYFSYDVKMKEKGDIPEGYSVSREKKERFSLILESASTNQTSMYLCASSLFPGKGLAGISEQFFGPGTRLTVL.

The genes are TRBV27 and TRBJ2-2, with 8 bases aligning to TRBD1. Trimming at V came to 7 bases and at J to 3 bases, leaving 7 bases not matched to a gene. Germline assignment: CDR1 MNHEY and CDR2 SMNVEV (reference sequence). CDR3 length: 15 amino acids. The CDR3 is CASNPQQGDTGELFF. DNA for the CDR3: TGTGCCAGCAACCCCCAACAGGGGGACACCGGGGAGCTGTTTTTT.

V gene TRBV7-9 combines with J gene TRBJ2-7; D call uncertain. Trimming shortened V by 4 bases and J by 5 bases, and 18 bases separated the two germline ends. Per the germline V gene, CDR1 is SEHNR and CDR2 is FQNEAQ (reference sequence). The CDR3 contains 15 residues. The CDR3 loop reads CASSSPGGVEDEQYF. The DNA of the CDR3 is TGTGCCAGCAGCTCCCCGGGTGGCGTTGAGGACGAGCAGTACTTC.

The chain has TRBV7-2 and TRBJ2-1, with D perhaps matching TRBD2 (5 bases). Germline lookup yields CDR1 SGHTA and CDR2 FQGNSA. V was trimmed by 5 bases and J by 3 bases, leaving 14 bases between them. The CDR3 consists of 15 residues. CDR3 amino acids: CASSLSNRDYNEQFF. The CDR3 DNA follows: TGTGCCAGCAGCCTATCGAACCGGGACTACAATGAGCAGTTCTTC. Filled out from reference TRBV7-2 and TRBJ2-1, the complete variable domain reads GAGVSQSPSNKVTEKGKDVELRCDPISGHTALYWYRQSLGQGLEFLIYFQGNSAPDKSGLPSDRFSAERTGGSVSTLTIQRTQQEDSAVYLCASSLSNRDYNEQFFGPGTRLTVL.

The chain employs TRBV6-5 and TRBJ2-7; no clear D gene. The CDR3 totals 14 residues. V shed 4 bases and J shed 0 bases, with 10 bases lying between them. Germline lookup yields CDR1 MNHEY and CDR2 SVGAGI. The CDR3 region is CASSLSDVSYEQYF. The CDR3 coding sequence is TGTGCCAGCAGTTTGTCTGATGTCTCCTACGAGCAGTACTTC.

In this sample, this clone turned up a few times. The V call is TRBV7-2, the J call TRBJ2-5, with D unresolved. This CDR3 spans 18 amino acids. Germline V gene sequence: CDR1 SGHTA, CDR2 FQGNSA. V shed 1 base and J shed 5 bases, with 23 bases lying between them. CDR3 DNA: TGTGCCAGCAGCTTAGGTGCGACGCTATATGCTCGTGGGGAGACCCAGTACTTC. The encoded protein is CASSLGATLYARGETQYF.

The V call is TRBV2, the J call TRBJ2-1; D remains ambiguous. V lost 3 bases and J 6 bases, leaving 15 bases between the germline ends. Germline V gene sequence: CDR1 SNHLY, CDR2 FYNNEI. This CDR3 is built from 15 residues. The chain's CDR3 is CASSENPGQANEQFF. The CDR3 coding sequence is TGTGCCAGCAGTGAGAACCCTGGGCAGGCCAATGAGCAGTTCTTC.